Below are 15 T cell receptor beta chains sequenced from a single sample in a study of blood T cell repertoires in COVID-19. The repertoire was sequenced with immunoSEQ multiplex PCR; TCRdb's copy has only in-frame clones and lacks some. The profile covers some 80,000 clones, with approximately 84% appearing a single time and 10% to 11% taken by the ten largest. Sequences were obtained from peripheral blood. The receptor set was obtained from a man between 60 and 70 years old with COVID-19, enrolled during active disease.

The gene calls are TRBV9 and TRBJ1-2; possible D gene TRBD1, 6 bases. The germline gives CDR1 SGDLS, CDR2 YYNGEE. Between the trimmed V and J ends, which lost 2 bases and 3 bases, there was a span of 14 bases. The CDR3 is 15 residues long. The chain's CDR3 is CASSVGRTVHYGYTF. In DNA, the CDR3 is TGTGCCAGCAGCGTTGGAAGGACAGTACACTATGGCTACACCTTC.

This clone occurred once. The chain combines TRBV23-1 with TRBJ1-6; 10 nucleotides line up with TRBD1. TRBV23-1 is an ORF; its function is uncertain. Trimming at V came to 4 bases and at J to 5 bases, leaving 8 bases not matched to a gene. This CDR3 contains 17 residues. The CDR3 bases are TGCGCCAGCAGTCGACACCGGGACAGGGGAGATAATTCACCCCTCCACTTT. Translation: CASSRHRDRGDNSPLHF.

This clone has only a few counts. CDR3 nucleotides: TGTGCCAGTACCGACAGGGCCGATGGGGGGGAGCTGTTTTTT. Residues: CASTDRADGGELFF. This chain uses TRBV19 with TRBJ2-2; 7 bases agree with TRBD1. The CDR3 runs to 14 residues. V gave up 7 bases and J gave up 8 bases; unmatched junction bases: 10. Germline values: CDR1 LNHDA, CDR2 SQIVND (reference sequence).

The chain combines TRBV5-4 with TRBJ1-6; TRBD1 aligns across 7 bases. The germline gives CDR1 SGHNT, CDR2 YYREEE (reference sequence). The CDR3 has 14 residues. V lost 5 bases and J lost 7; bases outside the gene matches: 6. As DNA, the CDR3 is TGTGCCAGCAGTTCCGGGACAGCCAATTCACCCCTCCACTTT. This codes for CASSSGTANSPLHF.

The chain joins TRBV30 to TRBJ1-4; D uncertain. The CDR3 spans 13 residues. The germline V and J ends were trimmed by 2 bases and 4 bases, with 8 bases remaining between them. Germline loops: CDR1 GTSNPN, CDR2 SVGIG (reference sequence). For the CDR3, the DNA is TGTGCCTGGAGTTCAGTCAGTAATGAAAAACTGTTTTTT. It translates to CAWSSVSNEKLFF. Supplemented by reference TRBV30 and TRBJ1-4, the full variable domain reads SQTIHQWPATLVQPVGSPLSLECTVEGTSNPNLYWYRQAAGRGLQLLFYSVGIGQISSEVPQNLSASRPQDRQFILSSKKLLLSDSGFYLCAWSSVSNEKLFFGSGTQLSVL.

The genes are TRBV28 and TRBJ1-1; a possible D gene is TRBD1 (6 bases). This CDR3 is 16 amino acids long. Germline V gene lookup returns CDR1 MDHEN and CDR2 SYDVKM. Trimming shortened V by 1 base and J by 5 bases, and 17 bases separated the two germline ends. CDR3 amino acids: CASSLSFGQSGTEAFF. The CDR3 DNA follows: TGTGCCAGCAGTTTATCGTTTGGACAGAGCGGTACTGAAGCTTTCTTT.

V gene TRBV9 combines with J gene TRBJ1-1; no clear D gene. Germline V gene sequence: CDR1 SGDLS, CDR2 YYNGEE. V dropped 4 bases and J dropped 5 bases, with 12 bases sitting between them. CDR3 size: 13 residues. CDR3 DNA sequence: TGTGCCAGCAGCTCCCAAACGGGGACTGAAGCTTTCTTT. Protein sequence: CASSSQTGTEAFF.

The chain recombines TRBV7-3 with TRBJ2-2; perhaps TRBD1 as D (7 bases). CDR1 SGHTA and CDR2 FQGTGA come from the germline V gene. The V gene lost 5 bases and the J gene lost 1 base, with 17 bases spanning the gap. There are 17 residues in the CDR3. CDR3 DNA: TGTGCCAGCAGCCCAACTCGACAGGGAGGGAACACCGGGGAGCTGTTTTTT. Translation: CASSPTRQGGNTGELFF.

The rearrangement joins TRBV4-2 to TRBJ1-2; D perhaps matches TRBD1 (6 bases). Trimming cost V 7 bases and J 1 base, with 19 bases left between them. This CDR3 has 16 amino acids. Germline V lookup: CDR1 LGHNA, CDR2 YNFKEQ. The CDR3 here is CASTQVRQDHNYGYTF. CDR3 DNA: TGTGCCAGCACACAAGTCAGACAGGATCATAACTATGGCTACACCTTC.

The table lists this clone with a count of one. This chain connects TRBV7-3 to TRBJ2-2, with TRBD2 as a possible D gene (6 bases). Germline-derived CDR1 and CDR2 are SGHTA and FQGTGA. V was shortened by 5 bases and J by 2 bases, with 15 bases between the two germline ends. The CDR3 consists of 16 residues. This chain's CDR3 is CASSDSGDANTGELFF. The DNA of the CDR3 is TGTGCCAGCAGCGATAGCGGAGACGCTAACACCGGGGAGCTGTTTTTT.

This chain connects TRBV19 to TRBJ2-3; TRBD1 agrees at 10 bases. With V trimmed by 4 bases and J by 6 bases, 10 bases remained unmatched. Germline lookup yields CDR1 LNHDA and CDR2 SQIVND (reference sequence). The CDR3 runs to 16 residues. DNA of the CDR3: TGTGCCAGTAGTACCACCGGGACAGGGGCCTCCGATACGCAGTATTTT. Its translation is CASSTTGTGASDTQYF.

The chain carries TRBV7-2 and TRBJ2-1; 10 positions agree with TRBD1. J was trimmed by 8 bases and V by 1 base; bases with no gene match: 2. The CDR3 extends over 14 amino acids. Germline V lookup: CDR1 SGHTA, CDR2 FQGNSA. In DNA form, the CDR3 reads TGTGCCAGCAGCTTAGGACAGGGGGCCTATGAGCAGTTCTTC. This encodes CASSLGQGAYEQFF.

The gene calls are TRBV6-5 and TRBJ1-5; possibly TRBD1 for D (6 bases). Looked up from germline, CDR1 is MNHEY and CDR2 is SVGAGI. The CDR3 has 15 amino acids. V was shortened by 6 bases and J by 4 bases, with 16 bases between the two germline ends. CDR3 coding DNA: TGTGCCAGCAGGGGGACAATCTCTAGTAATCAGCCCCAGCATTTT. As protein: CASRGTISSNQPQHF.

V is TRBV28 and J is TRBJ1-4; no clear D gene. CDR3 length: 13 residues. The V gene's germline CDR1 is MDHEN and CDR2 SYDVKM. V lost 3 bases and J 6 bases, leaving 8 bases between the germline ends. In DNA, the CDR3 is TGTGCCAGCAGTTTGGGCAGGTATGAAAAACTGTTTTTT. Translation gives CASSLGRYEKLFF. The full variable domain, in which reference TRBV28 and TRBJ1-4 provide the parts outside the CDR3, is DVKVTQSSRYLVKRTGEKVFLECVQDMDHENMFWYRQDPGLGLRLIYFSYDVKMKEKGDIPEGYSVSREKKERFSLILESASTNQTSMYLCASSLGRYEKLFFGSGTQLSVL.

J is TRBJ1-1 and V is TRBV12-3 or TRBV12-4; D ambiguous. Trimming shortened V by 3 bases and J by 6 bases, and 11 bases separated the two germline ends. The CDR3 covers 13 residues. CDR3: CASSFNGEAEAFF. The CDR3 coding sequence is TGTGCCAGCAGTTTTAACGGGGAGGCTGAAGCTTTCTTT.